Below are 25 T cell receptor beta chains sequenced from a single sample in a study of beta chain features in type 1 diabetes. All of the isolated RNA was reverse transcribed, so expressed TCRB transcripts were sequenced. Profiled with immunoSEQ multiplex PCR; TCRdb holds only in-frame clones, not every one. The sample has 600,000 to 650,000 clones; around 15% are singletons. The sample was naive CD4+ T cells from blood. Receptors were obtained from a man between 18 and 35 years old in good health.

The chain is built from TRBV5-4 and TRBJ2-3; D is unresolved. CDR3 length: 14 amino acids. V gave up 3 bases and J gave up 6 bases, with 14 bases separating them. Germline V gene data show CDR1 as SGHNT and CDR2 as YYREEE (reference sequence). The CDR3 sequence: CASSSSSTRDTQYF. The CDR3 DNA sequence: TGTGCCAGCAGCTCCAGCTCGACCCGGGATACGCAGTATTTT.

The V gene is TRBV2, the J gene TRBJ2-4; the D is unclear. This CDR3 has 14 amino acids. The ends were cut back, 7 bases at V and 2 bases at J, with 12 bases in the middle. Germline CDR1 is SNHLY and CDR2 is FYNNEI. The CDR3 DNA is TGTGCCAGCACGGCTGTCGGGTCCAAAAACATTCAGTACTTC. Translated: CASTAVGSKNIQYF.

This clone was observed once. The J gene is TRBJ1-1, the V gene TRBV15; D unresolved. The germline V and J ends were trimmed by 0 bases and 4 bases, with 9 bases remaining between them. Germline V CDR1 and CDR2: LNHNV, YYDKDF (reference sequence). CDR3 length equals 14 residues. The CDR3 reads CATSRDGKITEAFF. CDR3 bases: TGTGCCACCAGCAGAGATGGGAAGATCACTGAAGCTTTCTTT.

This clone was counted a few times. Written as DNA, the CDR3 is TGTGCCAGCAGTGCCCACAGGAACAATCAGCCCCAGCATTTT. Its protein product is CASSAHRNNQPQHF. The chain combines TRBV25-1 with TRBJ1-5; tentatively, D is TRBD1 (5 bases). Trimming removed 4 bases at V and 3 bases at J, with 10 bases between. In germline, CDR1 is MGHDK, CDR2 SYGVNS. The CDR3 has 14 residues.

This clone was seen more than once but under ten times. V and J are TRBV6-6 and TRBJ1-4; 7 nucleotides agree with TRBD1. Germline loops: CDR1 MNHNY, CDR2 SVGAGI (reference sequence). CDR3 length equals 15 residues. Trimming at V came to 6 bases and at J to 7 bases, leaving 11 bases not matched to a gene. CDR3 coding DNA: TGTGCCAGCAGATCCCTTCAGGGGGGTTCTGAAAAACTGTTTTTT. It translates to CASRSLQGGSEKLFF.

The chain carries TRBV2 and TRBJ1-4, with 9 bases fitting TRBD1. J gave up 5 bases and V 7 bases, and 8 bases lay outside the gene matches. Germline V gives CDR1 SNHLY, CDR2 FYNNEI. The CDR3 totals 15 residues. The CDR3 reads CASKGQGKWNEKLFF. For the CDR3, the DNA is TGTGCCAGCAAGGGACAGGGAAAATGGAATGAAAAACTGTTTTTT.

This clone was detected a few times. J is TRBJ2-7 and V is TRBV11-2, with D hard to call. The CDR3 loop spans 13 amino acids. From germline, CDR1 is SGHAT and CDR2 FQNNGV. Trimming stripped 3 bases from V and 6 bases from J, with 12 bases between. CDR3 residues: CASSFSRWAEQYF. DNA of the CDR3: TGTGCCAGCAGCTTTTCTAGGTGGGCCGAGCAGTACTTC.

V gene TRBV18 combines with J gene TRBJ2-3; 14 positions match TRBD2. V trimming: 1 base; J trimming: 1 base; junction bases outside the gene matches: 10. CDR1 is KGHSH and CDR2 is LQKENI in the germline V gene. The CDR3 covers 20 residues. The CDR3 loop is CASSPLIRTSGRTRTDTQYF. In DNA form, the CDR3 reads TGTGCCAGCTCACCACTGATTCGGACTAGCGGGAGGACTCGCACAGATACGCAGTATTTT.

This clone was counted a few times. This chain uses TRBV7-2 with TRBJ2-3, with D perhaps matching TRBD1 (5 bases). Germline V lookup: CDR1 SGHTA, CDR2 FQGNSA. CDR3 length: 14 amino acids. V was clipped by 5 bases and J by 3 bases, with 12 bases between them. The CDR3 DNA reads TGTGCCAGCAGCACCCGTGACAGAACAGATACGCAGTATTTT. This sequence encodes CASSTRDRTDTQYF.

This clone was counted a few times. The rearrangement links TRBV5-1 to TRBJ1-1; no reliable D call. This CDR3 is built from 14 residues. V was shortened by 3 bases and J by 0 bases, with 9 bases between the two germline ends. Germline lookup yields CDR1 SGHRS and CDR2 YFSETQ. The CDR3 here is CASSSQTLNTEAFF. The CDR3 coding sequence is TGCGCCAGCAGCTCGCAGACTCTGAACACTGAAGCTTTCTTT. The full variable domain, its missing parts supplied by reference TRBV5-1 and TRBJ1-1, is KAGVTQTPRYLIKTRGQQVTLSCSPISGHRSVSWYQQTPGQGLQFLFEYFSETQRNKGNFPGRFSGRQFSNSRSEMNVSTLELGDSALYLCASSSQTLNTEAFFGQGTRLTVV.

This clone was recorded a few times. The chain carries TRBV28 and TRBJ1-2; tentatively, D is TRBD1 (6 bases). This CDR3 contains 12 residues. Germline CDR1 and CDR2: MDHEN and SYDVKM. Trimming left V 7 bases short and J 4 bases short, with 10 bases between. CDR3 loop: CASTRGSYGYTF. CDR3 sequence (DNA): TGTGCCAGCACGAGGGGGTCCTATGGCTACACCTTC.

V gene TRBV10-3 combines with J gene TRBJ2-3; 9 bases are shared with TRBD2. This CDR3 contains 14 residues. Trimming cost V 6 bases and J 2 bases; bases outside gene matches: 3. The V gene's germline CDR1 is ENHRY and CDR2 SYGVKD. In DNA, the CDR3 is TGTGCCATCAGCCTAGCGGGATCCACAGATACGCAGTATTTT. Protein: CAISLAGSTDTQYF.

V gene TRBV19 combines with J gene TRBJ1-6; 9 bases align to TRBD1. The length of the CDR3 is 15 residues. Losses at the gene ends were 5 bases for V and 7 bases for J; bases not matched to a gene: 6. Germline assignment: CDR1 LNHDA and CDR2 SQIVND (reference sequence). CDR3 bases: TGTGCCAGTAGTTCCGGACAGGGGCCCAATTCACCCCTCCACTTT. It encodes CASSSGQGPNSPLHF.

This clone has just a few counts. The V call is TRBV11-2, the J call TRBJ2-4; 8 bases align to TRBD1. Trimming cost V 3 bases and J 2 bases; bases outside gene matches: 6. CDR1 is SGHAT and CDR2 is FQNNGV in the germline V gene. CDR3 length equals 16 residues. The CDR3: CASSFGQGTSKNIQYF. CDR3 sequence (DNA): TGTGCCAGCAGCTTTGGACAGGGAACATCCAAAAACATTCAGTACTTC.

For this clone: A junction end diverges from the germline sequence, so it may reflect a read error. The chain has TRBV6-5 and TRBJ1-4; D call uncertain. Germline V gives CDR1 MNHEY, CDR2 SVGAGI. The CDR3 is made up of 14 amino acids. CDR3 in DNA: TGTGCCAGCAGTTACCGGGTCACTACTGAAAAACTGTTTTTT. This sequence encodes CASSYRVTTEKLFF.

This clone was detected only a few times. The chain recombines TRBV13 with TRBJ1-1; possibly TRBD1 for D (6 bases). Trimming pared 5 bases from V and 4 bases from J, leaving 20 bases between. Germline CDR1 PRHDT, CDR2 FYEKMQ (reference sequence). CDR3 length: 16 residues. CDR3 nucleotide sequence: TGTGCCAGCAGCCCAGGGTGGGGGGGCGCGAGCACTGAAGCTTTCTTT. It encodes CASSPGWGGASTEAFF.

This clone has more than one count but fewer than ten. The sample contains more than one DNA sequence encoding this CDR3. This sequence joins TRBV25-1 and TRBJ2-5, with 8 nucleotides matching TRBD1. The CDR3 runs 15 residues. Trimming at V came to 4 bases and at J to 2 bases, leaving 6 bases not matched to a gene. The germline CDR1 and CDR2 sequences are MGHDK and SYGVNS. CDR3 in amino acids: CASSAAGGRQETQYF. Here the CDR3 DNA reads TGTGCCAGCAGTGCGGCAGGGGGCCGGCAAGAGACCCAGTACTTC.

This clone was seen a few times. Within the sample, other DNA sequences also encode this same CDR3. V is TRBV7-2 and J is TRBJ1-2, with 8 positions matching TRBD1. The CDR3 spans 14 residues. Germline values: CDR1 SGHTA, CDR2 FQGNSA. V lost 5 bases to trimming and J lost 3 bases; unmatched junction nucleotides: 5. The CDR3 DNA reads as TGTGCCAGCAGCCCTGGACAGGGTCACTATGGCTACACCTTC. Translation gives CASSPGQGHYGYTF.

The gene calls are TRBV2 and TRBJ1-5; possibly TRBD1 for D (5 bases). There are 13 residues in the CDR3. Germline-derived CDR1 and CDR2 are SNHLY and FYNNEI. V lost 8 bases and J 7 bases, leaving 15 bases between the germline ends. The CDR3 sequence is CASRYRGSQPQHF. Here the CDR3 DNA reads TGTGCCAGCCGTTATAGGGGTTCCCAGCCCCAGCATTTT.

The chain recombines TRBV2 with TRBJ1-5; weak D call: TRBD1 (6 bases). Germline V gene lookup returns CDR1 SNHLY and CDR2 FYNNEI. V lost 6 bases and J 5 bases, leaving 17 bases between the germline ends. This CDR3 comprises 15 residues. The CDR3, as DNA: TGTGCCAGCAGACGAATGGGATCAGGGGATCAGCCCCAGCATTTT. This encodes CASRRMGSGDQPQHF.

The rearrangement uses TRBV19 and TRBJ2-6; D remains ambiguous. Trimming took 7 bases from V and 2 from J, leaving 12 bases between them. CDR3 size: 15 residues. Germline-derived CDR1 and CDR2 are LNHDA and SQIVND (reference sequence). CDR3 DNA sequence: TGTGCCAGTACCGACCGTCGAACTGGGGCCAACGTCCTGACTTTC. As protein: CASTDRRTGANVLTF.

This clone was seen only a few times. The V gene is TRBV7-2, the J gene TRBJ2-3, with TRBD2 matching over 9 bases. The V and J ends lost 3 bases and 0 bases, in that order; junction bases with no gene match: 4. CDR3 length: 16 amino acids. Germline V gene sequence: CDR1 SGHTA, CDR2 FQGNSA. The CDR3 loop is CASSLRLAESTDTQYF. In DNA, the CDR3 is TGTGCCAGCAGCTTGAGACTAGCGGAAAGCACAGATACGCAGTATTTT.

CDR3 coding DNA: TGTGCCAGCAGCACGATAGCGGGGGCCCTCTCACAAAGAACCTACGAGCAGTACTTC. Its protein is CASSTIAGALSQRTYEQYF. The J gene is TRBJ2-7, the V gene TRBV5-6, with 9 positions matching TRBD2. The V gene end was trimmed by 4 bases and the J gene end by 2 bases; junction bases not matched to a gene: 19. The CDR3 consists of 19 residues. The germline V gene has CDR1 SGHDT and CDR2 YYEEEE.

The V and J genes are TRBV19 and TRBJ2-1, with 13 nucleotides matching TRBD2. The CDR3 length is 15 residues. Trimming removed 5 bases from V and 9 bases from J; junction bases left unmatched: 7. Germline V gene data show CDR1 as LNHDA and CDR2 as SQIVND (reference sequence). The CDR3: CASSPTSGGASEQFF. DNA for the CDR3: TGTGCCAGTAGTCCAACTAGCGGGGGGGCAAGTGAGCAGTTCTTC.

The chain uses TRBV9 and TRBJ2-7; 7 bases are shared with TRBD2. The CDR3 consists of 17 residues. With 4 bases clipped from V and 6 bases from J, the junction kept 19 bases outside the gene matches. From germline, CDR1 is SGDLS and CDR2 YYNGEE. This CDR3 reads CASSPRGGAGEVSEQYF. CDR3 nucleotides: TGTGCCAGCAGCCCTAGAGGTGGGGCGGGAGAGGTCAGCGAGCAGTACTTC.